Listed below are T cell receptor beta chains from one sample, sequenced in a study of blood T cell repertoires in COVID-19. The assay was immunoSEQ multiplex PCR, and TCRdb's table has in-frame clones only and misses some. The table lists roughly 220,000 clones, around 80% of them singletons. The sample was PBMCs or T cells enriched from blood (not recorded which). Source of these receptors: a man aged 25-40 years with acute COVID-19. Each CDR3 is given without its conserved first and last residue.

cdr3_length: 13
v_call: TRBV5-1
cdr3_aa: ASSSTGAGTGELF

cdr3_length: 13
v_call: TRBV5-1
cdr3_aa: ASSLGTNMNTEAF

cdr3_length: 14
v_call: TRBV5-1
cdr3_aa: ASSLAVGATNEKLF

cdr3_length: 12
v_call: TRBV30
cdr3_aa: AWTQGASGNTIY

cdr3_length: 10
v_call: TRBV7-9
cdr3_aa: ASSLDSRPLH

cdr3_length: 12
v_call: TRBV14
cdr3_aa: ASSQDLTGTEAF

cdr3_length: 12
v_call: TRBV9
cdr3_aa: ASSVNPGWTEAF

cdr3_length: 12
v_call: TRBV10-2
cdr3_aa: ASSTTSGQETQY

cdr3_length: 12
v_call: TRBV7-9
cdr3_aa: ASSLRQMNTEAF

cdr3_length: 12
v_call: TRBV5-1
cdr3_aa: ASTNSGTGQGYT

cdr3_length: 13
v_call: TRBV5-1
cdr3_aa: ASSLVSREENEQY

cdr3_length: 14
v_call: TRBV7-9
cdr3_aa: ASSRGQGDVGEKLF

cdr3_length: 13
v_call: TRBV5-1
cdr3_aa: ASSYDRGSGNTIY

cdr3_length: 14
v_call: TRBV5-1
cdr3_aa: ASSLFGLAGQETQY

cdr3_length: 11
v_call: TRBV18
cdr3_aa: ASSPGANTEAF

cdr3_length: 11
v_call: TRBV5-5
cdr3_aa: ASSLGTGGGYT

cdr3_length: 14
v_call: TRBV4-1
cdr3_aa: ASSQEEGQGNQPQH

cdr3_length: 12
v_call: TRBV11-1
cdr3_aa: ASTRRDRATEAF

cdr3_length: 14
v_call: TRBV19
cdr3_aa: ASSPGFGTGGGKLF

cdr3_length: 14
v_call: TRBV28
cdr3_aa: ASSLFGDRVPHEQY

cdr3_length: 13
v_call: TRBV7-3
cdr3_aa: ASSLKGGSSYEQY

cdr3_length: 11
v_call: TRBV7-9
cdr3_aa: ASTDGAGGPLF

cdr3_length: 15
v_call: TRBV12-5
cdr3_aa: ASGLAGGQGAAQPQH

cdr3_length: 14
v_call: TRBV5-4
cdr3_aa: ASSPGRAEGNPPLH

cdr3_length: 13
v_call: TRBV9
cdr3_aa: ASSFDRGPNEKLF

cdr3_length: 16
v_call: TRBV5-4
cdr3_aa: ASRGGQGRLSGANVLT

cdr3_length: 13
v_call: TRBV19
cdr3_aa: ASNEAGQGFYEQY

cdr3_length: 10
v_call: TRBV2
cdr3_aa: ATSWGERGYT

cdr3_length: 11
v_call: TRBV9
cdr3_aa: ASSFTGWGEAF

cdr3_length: 12
v_call: TRBV24-1
cdr3_aa: ATAVEPFTGELF

cdr3_length: 13
v_call: TRBV9
cdr3_aa: ASSGGDRVYNEQF

cdr3_length: 11
v_call: TRBV27
cdr3_aa: ASSSETYNEQF

cdr3_length: 14
v_call: TRBV18
cdr3_aa: ASSPPGGATNEKLF

cdr3_length: 13
v_call: TRBV10-1
cdr3_aa: ASSERLAGYNEQF

cdr3_length: 12
v_call: TRBV7-3
cdr3_aa: ASSSGLSTDTQY

cdr3_length: 12
v_call: TRBV24-1
cdr3_aa: ATPGTPSNQPQH